This TCR beta chain was observed in a study of identical twins. Only healthy Caucasians were enrolled as donors. TCRdb analysed the 5' RACE reads with MiXCR anew, one entry per CDR3 protein. Among around 290,000 distinct CDR3 sequences, roughly 10% were seen once, and the ten largest hold 5.5% to 9%. A few counts support this clonotype. Trimming took 1 base from V and 5 from J; bases not matched to a gene: 5. The CDR3 is made up of 15 amino acids. Per the germline V gene, CDR1 is SGHTA and CDR2 is FQGTGA. The same sample was also used in a study of yellow fever vaccine responses in identical twins.

The gene calls are TRBV7-3 and TRBJ2-5; 9 bases are shared with TRBD2. This clonotype originated in a woman aged 18-29 years in good health. Sequencing was performed on CD8+ T cells sorted from blood. The DNA of the CDR3 is TGTGCCAGCAGCTTAAGCGGGGGGGCGTATGAGACCCAGTACTTC. Amino acids: CASSLSGGAYETQYF.